The 6 T cell receptor beta chains below were found in one sample sequenced in a study of metastatic and nonmetastatic thyroid tumors. Until they underwent thyroid surgery, no patient had received any treatment. TCRdb re-processed the PCR reads through MiXCR. The data show about 5,800 clones, with roughly 19% seen just once and about 6% held by the top ten. Sequenced material: adjacent normal tissue. Every receptor here comes from a female donor with papillary thyroid cancer or a benign thyroid nodule (not recorded which). Some clones in this sample may be carry-over from other donors' samples.

The rearrangement links TRBV12-3 or TRBV12-4 to TRBJ2-7; D uncertain. Trimming shortened V by 3 bases and J by 6 bases, and 6 bases separated the two germline ends. The CDR3 runs to 11 residues. The CDR3 loop is CASSFNSEQYF. As DNA, the CDR3 is TGTGCCAGCAGTTTCAACTCCGAGCAGTACTTC.

With respect to this clone: This likely comes from a read error, as the CDR3 has no conserved phenylalanine or tryptophan at its end. The DNA is left out, because the CDR3 cannot be placed on it with certainty; the CDR3 is given as TCRdb lists it. The gene calls are TRBV20-1 and TRBJ2-1; the table's D call, TRBD1, has no DNA check behind it. Inclusive of both ends, the CDR3 amounts to 14 amino acids. Looked up from germline, CDR1 is DFQATT and CDR2 is SNEGSKA (reference sequence). CDR3 region: CSARAGASRDEHFS.

J is TRBJ2-7 and V is TRBV3-1; 10 positions agree with TRBD2. V gave up 2 bases and J gave up 2 bases; unmatched junction bases: 9. Germline V gene data show CDR1 as LGHDT and CDR2 as YNNKEL (reference sequence). This CDR3 contains 17 residues. Here the CDR3 reads CASSQKPGLAGAYEQYF. CDR3 nucleotides: TGTGCCAGCAGCCAAAAACCGGGCCTAGCGGGGGCCTACGAGCAGTACTTC.

This clone qualifies as medium-sized (0.01 to 0.1%). V usage is TRBV9 and J usage is TRBJ1-1; D is undetermined. The germline V gene has CDR1 SGDLS and CDR2 YYNGEE. The V end was cut by 0 bases, the J end by 3 bases, with 6 bases between. CDR3 length: 13 amino acids. CDR3 residues: CASSVETDTEAFF. CDR3 DNA sequence: TGTGCCAGCAGCGTAGAAACGGACACTGAAGCTTTCTTT.

This clone showed up many times. The chain recombines TRBV6-1 with TRBJ1-2, with TRBD1 identical over 9 bases. There are 15 residues in the CDR3. The trim removed 3 bases at V and 9 bases at J, leaving 11 bases unmatched. The germline gives CDR1 MNHNS, CDR2 SASEGT. Here the CDR3 DNA reads TGTGCCAGCAGTGATAGGGACAGGGCTATTGTAAGCTACACCTTC. Its protein is CASSDRDRAIVSYTF.

This clone came up many times. The chain combines TRBV18 with TRBJ1-5, with D maybe TRBD1 (5 bases). Trimming left V 6 bases short and J 3 bases short, with 15 bases between. Looked up from germline, CDR1 is KGHSH and CDR2 is LQKENI. CDR3 size: 15 residues. This CDR3 reads CASSRDQDNNQPQHF. DNA of the CDR3: TGTGCCAGCTCCCGGGACCAGGATAACAATCAGCCCCAGCATTTT.